Listed here is a single T cell receptor beta chain. Its antigen remains undetermined. Base qualities are not at hand, and no much larger clone is one base apart. This record belongs to a study of technical replicates of blood from a few donors (dated by TCRdb to about 2017). CDR1 and CDR2, per the germline V gene, are SGDLS and YYNGEE. Trimming costs V 4 bases and J 2 bases, and their ends lie 13 bases apart. The cysteine opens and the phenylalanine closes a CDR3 of 14 amino acids. Only the CDR3 part of the read is kept: 42 bases, read in frame from the first base. The receptor library was made with the immunoSEQ multiplex PCR assay. TCRdb retrieved this table from immuneACCESS and kept in-frame rearrangements only. Not all clones are present; in checked studies, unresolved V genes account for under half, and no reason is known for the remainder. The sample profile shows roughly 93,000 clones; nearly 97% of them were found once. Clones ranked in the top ten supply approximately 0.25% of the sample.

The sample comprised T cells isolated from PBMCs. This receptor was taken from a human donor in good health. The chain couples TRBV9 to TRBJ2-7; TRBD1 could be the D gene, as 6 bases match. DNA sequence: TGTGCCAGCAGCACAGGGACATCTCCCTACGAGCAGTACTTC. It is translated as CASSTGTSPYEQYF.